A selection of T cell receptor beta chains follows, all from one sample in a study of T-cell memory formation after mild COVID-19. TCRdb analysed the 5' RACE reads with MiXCR anew, one entry per CDR3 protein. The sample lists roughly 400,000 distinct CDR3 sequences; 24% were seen once. Material: PBMCs or a T cell subset sorted from them (not recorded which). These receptors came from an adult woman who had mild COVID-19 (a few samples of this study predate the infection). Cell type and time point are not known. CDR3s include the opening cysteine and the closing phenylalanine or tryptophan. Each record gives: D gene, J gene, V gene, clone size, CDR3 DNA, CDR3 protein. The D gene is left open where the match is weak. Where a row states a size, it is once, few, many or the class of an expanded clone; other rows omit it.

>-|TRBJ2-1|TRBV6-1|few
TGTGCCAGCAGTGAATCTGCACTGCCCAATGAGCAGTTCTTC
CASSESALPNEQFF
>-|TRBJ1-5|TRBV2|-
TGTGCCAGCAGTGAATTCCGTAGCAATCAGCCCCAGCATTTT
CASSEFRSNQPQHF
>-|TRBJ1-2|TRBV7-9|-
TGTGCCAGCAGCACAGGCCAGGGCTACACCTTC
CASSTGQGYTF
>-|TRBJ1-6|TRBV7-9|few
TGTGCCAGCAGCCCCCCCTCCACCCTCCACTTT
CASSPPSTLHF
>-|TRBJ1-2|TRBV6-6|few
TGTGCCAGTCACGGGGGTGGCTACACCTTC
CASHGGGYTF
>TRBD2|TRBJ2-1|TRBV5-1|-
TGCGCCAGCAGCTTTGAGGAAGCGGGGGCCCTCAATGAGCAGTTCTTC
CASSFEEAGALNEQFF
>TRBD2|TRBJ2-4|TRBV15|many
TGTGCCACCAGCCCGTCGACTAGCGGGAGGTTTGACATTCAGTACTTC
CATSPSTSGRFDIQYF
>-|TRBJ2-2|TRBV15|-
TGTGCCACCAGCACGGGCTTAGAGACCGGGGAGCTGTTTTTT
CATSTGLETGELFF
>-|TRBJ1-1|TRBV5-6|-
TGTGCCAGCAGCTCCGGATGGGGTAATCCTGAAGCTTTCTTT
CASSSGWGNPEAFF
>-|TRBJ2-3|TRBV6-2/TRBV6-3|-
TGTGCCAGCAGTGACAGTATGAGCACAGATACGCAGTATTTT
CASSDSMSTDTQYF
>TRBD1|TRBJ2-1|TRBV9|-
TGTGCCAGCAGCGTAGCTATGCTAGTCGCGGACAGGAATGAGCAGTTCTTC
CASSVAMLVADRNEQFF
>-|TRBJ1-3|TRBV30|-
TGTGCCTGGAACCGGCAGACTGGAAACACCATATATTTT
CAWNRQTGNTIYF
>-|TRBJ2-7|TRBV10-3|-
TGTGCCATCAGTGAGTATGCCTACGAGCAGTACTTC
CAISEYAYEQYF
>-|TRBJ1-1|TRBV20-1|-
TGCAGTGCTAGGACCGATGCGAACACTGAAGCTTTCTTT
CSARTDANTEAFF
>-|TRBJ2-2|TRBV12-3/TRBV12-4|few
TGTGCCAGCAGTTCCCCTCCTGGGGCCGGGGAGCTGTTTTTT
CASSSPPGAGELFF
>-|TRBJ1-2|TRBV20-1|once
TGCAGTGCTAGGAGGGGTGGCTACACCTTC
CSARRGGYTF
>TRBD1|TRBJ2-7|TRBV12-3/TRBV12-4|-
TGTGCCAGCGGACTCACCGGGACAGGGACCTACGAGCAGTACTTC
CASGLTGTGTYEQYF
>TRBD1|TRBJ1-1|TRBV7-6|-
TGTGCCAGCAGCGAGGGACAGATGAACACTGAAGCTTTCTTT
CASSEGQMNTEAFF
>-|TRBJ1-2|TRBV28|-
TGTGCCAGCTCAAGCGGCCCTGGCTACACCTTC
CASSSGPGYTF
>TRBD1|TRBJ2-7|TRBV7-6|-
TGTGCCAGCAGCCCGGAGTGGACAGGGTTCTACGAGCAGTACTTC
CASSPEWTGFYEQYF
>TRBD1|TRBJ2-7|TRBV10-3|-
TGTGCCATCAGCCCGGGACAGCTTGGTCCCTTGAGCTACGAGCAGTACTTC
CAISPGQLGPLSYEQYF
>-|TRBJ1-1|TRBV9|-
TGTGCCAGCAGCGCAAGGACTGGAATGAACACTGAAGCTTTCTTT
CASSARTGMNTEAFF
>-|TRBJ2-3|TRBV5-1|-
TGCGCCAGCAGCTTGGAAGGACTGTTTGCAGATACGCAGTATTTT
CASSLEGLFADTQYF
>-|TRBJ2-3|TRBV5-1|-
TGCGCCAGCAGCTTATTAACGGCTAGCACAGATACGCAGTATTTT
CASSLLTASTDTQYF
>-|TRBJ1-1|TRBV4-1|-
TGCGCCAGCAGCCACCCCGACAGGCCAGGGACTGAAGCTTTCTTT
CASSHPDRPGTEAFF
>TRBD1|TRBJ1-5|TRBV5-1|few
TGCGCCAGCAGCATTGGACAGGGAAGAGATCAGCCCCAGCATTTT
CASSIGQGRDQPQHF
>TRBD1|TRBJ2-1|TRBV2|few
TGTGCCATTAGGACAGGGGGTAATGAGCAGTTCTTC
CAIRTGGNEQFF
>-|TRBJ1-2|TRBV9|few
TGTGCCAGCAGCGTAGGAATGAGGGACACCTACTATGGCTACACCTTC
CASSVGMRDTYYGYTF
>TRBD1|TRBJ1-5|TRBV18|-
TGTGCCACCGGGACAGGCATGGCTCAGCCCCAGCATTTT
CATGTGMAQPQHF
>-|TRBJ1-2|TRBV5-1|-
TGCGCCAGCAGCCCTCTAAGAGGGGTCTCGGATGGCTACACCTTC
CASSPLRGVSDGYTF
>TRBD2|TRBJ2-1|TRBV2|few
TGTGCCAGCAGTGGGACTAGCTTCTCCTACAATGAGCAGTTCTTC
CASSGTSFSYNEQFF
>-|TRBJ2-3|TRBV18|-
TGTGCCAGCTCCCCTCTTTCGTGGGATACGCAGTATTTT
CASSPLSWDTQYF
>-|TRBJ2-5|TRBV3-1|few
TGTGCCAGCAGCCGAGGACTGAAGCTGCAAGAGACCCAGTACTTC
CASSRGLKLQETQYF
>-|TRBJ2-7|TRBV6-1|-
TGTGCCAGCAGTGAAGCCCTGGCAGGGTTGAGCTCCTACGAGCAGTACTTC
CASSEALAGLSSYEQYF
>-|TRBJ2-5|TRBV20-1|-
TGCAGTGCTAGAGGGACGGGCTACCAAGAGACCCAGTACTTC
CSARGTGYQETQYF
>TRBD1|TRBJ1-2|TRBV11-2|few
TGTGCCAGCAGCTTAGGCTACAGGGGTGGCTACACCTTC
CASSLGYRGGYTF
>TRBD1|TRBJ1-2|TRBV27|-
TGTGCCAGCCGGGACAGGGTCTATGGCTACACCTTC
CASRDRVYGYTF
>-|TRBJ2-7|TRBV2|-
TGTGCCAGCAGGGGGGTAGGCCTATCAGCCACCCACGAGCAGTACTTC
CASRGVGLSATHEQYF
>TRBD1|TRBJ1-3|TRBV20-1|-
TGCAGTGCTAGAGATTGGGGGACAGCTGGAAACACCATATATTTT
CSARDWGTAGNTIYF
>TRBD1|TRBJ1-1|TRBV12-3/TRBV12-4|-
TGTGCCAGCACATTCCAGGGGGCGGACACTGAAGCTTTCTTT
CASTFQGADTEAFF
>-|TRBJ2-7|TRBV2|few
TGTGCCAGCACCAGGGGATACTACGAGCAGTACTTC
CASTRGYYEQYF
>TRBD1|TRBJ1-1|TRBV5-1|few
TGCGCCAGCAGCTTGGGGACCTCAGGGGGCGGTGAAGCTTTCTTT
CASSLGTSGGGEAFF
>-|TRBJ2-1|TRBV5-1|few
TGCGCCAGCAGCTTGAGCGGCGGGACCCTTACGTTCCATGAGCAGTTCTTC
CASSLSGGTLTFHEQFF
>TRBD1|TRBJ2-1|TRBV24-1|few
TGTGCCACCAGTGACGGAATCCGGGACAGAGAATACAATGAGCAGTTCTTC
CATSDGIRDREYNEQFF
>TRBD1|TRBJ2-7|TRBV19|-
TGTGCCAGTAGTACCCAACAGGGGGCGAACGAGCAGTACTTC
CASSTQQGANEQYF
>-|TRBJ2-7|TRBV2|few
TGTGCCAGCAGTGGGACCCACGAGCAGTACTTC
CASSGTHEQYF
>-|TRBJ2-5|TRBV20-1|few
TGCAGTGCTAGTCAGCACCAAGAGACCCAGTACTTC
CSASQHQETQYF
>-|TRBJ1-3|TRBV7-9|few
TGTGCCAGCAAGGAGGGGTTCTCTGGAAACACCATATATTTT
CASKEGFSGNTIYF
>-|TRBJ2-2|TRBV15|-
TGTGCCACCAGCAGAGATTCTGAGCTGTTTTTT
CATSRDSELFF
>-|TRBJ2-1|TRBV6-5|-
TGTGCCAGCAGTCGCGGGACAAACTACAATGAGCAGTTCTTC
CASSRGTNYNEQFF
>TRBD2|TRBJ2-1|TRBV5-1|few
TGCGCCAGCAGCTTGGATGCGGGGGATGAGCAGTTCTTC
CASSLDAGDEQFF
>-|TRBJ2-1|TRBV5-1|-
TGCGCCAGCAGCCAAAGAGCGGGTTACTCCTACAATGAGCAGTTCTTC
CASSQRAGYSYNEQFF
>TRBD1|TRBJ1-5|TRBV20-1|few
TGCAGTGCTAGACAGGGGGGGCAGCCCCAGCATTTT
CSARQGGQPQHF
>-|TRBJ2-7|TRBV5-1|-
TGCGCCAGCAGCCCGGGACCGCGCTACGAGCAGTACTTC
CASSPGPRYEQYF
>-|TRBJ2-1|TRBV7-9|-
TGTGCCAGCAGCTCAACGGTAGTCGAGCAGTTCTTC
CASSSTVVEQFF
>TRBD2|TRBJ2-5|TRBV4-2|few
TGTGCCAGCAGCCAAGATTCGGGGCGCGGGGGGACCCAGTACTTC
CASSQDSGRGGTQYF
>-|TRBJ2-5|TRBV9|-
TGTGCCAGCAGCGCTTCGACGGGGGAGACAATGGAGACCCAGTACTTC
CASSASTGETMETQYF
>-|TRBJ2-1|TRBV24-1|few
TGTGCCACCAGTGTACCGGAAGCCAATGAGCAGTTCTTC
CATSVPEANEQFF
>TRBD1|TRBJ2-7|TRBV9|few
TGTGCCAGCAGCGCCGGACAGGCCCCCTACGAGCAGTACTTC
CASSAGQAPYEQYF